This is a list of T cell receptor beta chains from one sample in a study of identical twins. TCRdb ran MiXCR on the 5' RACE reads and lists one entry per CDR3 protein. The sample holds 1.5 million to 2 million distinct CDR3 sequences, under 35% seen once. Sequenced input: cord blood. Every receptor here comes from a newborn girl in good health. Both conserved end residues are part of each CDR3. A D gene is named only where the DNA matches it firmly. Expanded clones are given a class, and other clones once, few, many or no size at all.

V gene	D gene	clone size	J gene	CDR3 DNA	CDR3 protein
TRBV5-1	TRBD2	many	TRBJ2-7	TGTGCCAGCAGTTTAGGGACTAGCGGGAGCTCCTACGAGCAGTACTTC	CASSLGTSGSSYEQYF
TRBV29-1	TRBD1	NA	TRBJ1-2	TGCAGCGTTTGGACAGGGGGCAAAGATGGCTACACCTTC	CSVWTGGKDGYTF
TRBV20-1	NA	few	TRBJ1-1	TGCAGTGCTAAGTCGACAGGTTCAAACACTGAAGCTTTCTTT	CSAKSTGSNTEAFF
TRBV10-3	NA	NA	TRBJ1-1	TGTGCCATCGGGGCAGGGAATAAGAACACTGAAGCTTTCTTT	CAIGAGNKNTEAFF
TRBV20-1	NA	NA	TRBJ1-2	TGCAGCAGGGGCAACTATGGCTACACCTTC	CSRGNYGYTF
TRBV7-2	NA	NA	TRBJ2-1	TGTGCCAGCAGCTCAAATTTGTTAAGGGGGGGCTCCTACAATGAGCAGTTCTTC	CASSSNLLRGGSYNEQFF
TRBV27	NA	few	TRBJ2-7	TGTGCCAGCAGTTTAGCCCCTGCTCCCTCACCTTACGAGCAGTACTTC	CASSLAPAPSPYEQYF
TRBV18	TRBD1	NA	TRBJ1-5	TGTGCCAGCTCGCGGACAGGGAAAAACACCAATCAGCCCCAGCATTTT	CASSRTGKNTNQPQHF
TRBV7-9	TRBD2	NA	TRBJ2-3	TGTGCCAGCAGCCCCCTAGCGGGGGGGCTTTATAGCACAGATACGCAGTATTTT	CASSPLAGGLYSTDTQYF
TRBV7-8	TRBD2	few	TRBJ2-3	TGTGCCAGCAGCCCTAGCGGGATGGGCACAGATACGCAGTATTTT	CASSPSGMGTDTQYF
TRBV4-1	NA	few	TRBJ2-3	TGCGCCAGCAGCCCGAGGCACGTCAGCACAGATACGCAGTATTTT	CASSPRHVSTDTQYF
TRBV10-3	TRBD2	NA	TRBJ2-1	TGTGCCATCAGTGGTCTAGCGGTGAGCTCCTACGAGCAGTTCTTC	CAISGLAVSSYEQFF
TRBV28	TRBD1	NA	TRBJ2-2	TGTGCCAGCAGTTTATACAGGGGGATCGGGGAGCTGTTTTTT	CASSLYRGIGELFF
TRBV19	NA	NA	TRBJ2-3	TGTGCCAGTAGTATACAGGGAATCACAGATACGCAGTATTTT	CASSIQGITDTQYF
TRBV20-1	NA	NA	TRBJ2-1	TGCAGTGCTAGTAAGTCCCGGGACTATGAGCAGTTCTTC	CSASKSRDYEQFF
TRBV20-1	TRBD1	NA	TRBJ1-5	TGCAGTGCTAGAGATAGCAGGGGGCTAAGCAATCAGCCCCAGCATTTT	CSARDSRGLSNQPQHF
TRBV4-2	TRBD1	NA	TRBJ2-7	TGTGCCAGCAGCCATACTCTGACAGGGGCCTACGAGCAGTACTTC	CASSHTLTGAYEQYF
TRBV29-1	TRBD1	NA	TRBJ1-5	TGCAGCGTTGTATGGGGGGGGACAGGGAATCAGCCCCAGCATTTT	CSVVWGGTGNQPQHF
TRBV4-1	TRBD2	NA	TRBJ2-1	TGCGCCAGCAGCCAAGTGGGCGGGGGCTACAATGAGCAGTTCTTC	CASSQVGGGYNEQFF
TRBV9	TRBD2	few	TRBJ2-3	TGTGCCAGCAGCGTCTACCGAGGGGCGGGAGGGACAGATACGCAGTATTTT	CASSVYRGAGGTDTQYF
TRBV28	NA	NA	TRBJ2-3	TGTGCCAGCAGTCCCCCGGGTCTAGCGTCGTCAGATACGCAGTATTTT	CASSPPGLASSDTQYF
TRBV10-3	TRBD2	few	TRBJ2-5	TGTGCCATCAGTGAGTCTAGCGGGACCCAGAAAGAGACCCAGTACTTC	CAISESSGTQKETQYF
TRBV25-1	NA	NA	TRBJ1-1	TGTGCCAGCAGTGAATCTTCAGCTGTGACTGAAGCTTTCTTT	CASSESSAVTEAFF
TRBV28	TRBD2	few	TRBJ2-3	TGTGCCAGCAGCCTCGGACTAGCGGCAGGATGGGGAGATACGCAGTATTTT	CASSLGLAAGWGDTQYF
TRBV6-1	NA	once	TRBJ2-1	TGTGCCAGCATTAGAACACGGGGAGGGGGCAATGAGCAGTTCTTC	CASIRTRGGGNEQFF
TRBV10-3	NA	NA	TRBJ1-3	TGTGCCATCAGTAACAGGGTCAGGAGGGGAAACACCATATATTTT	CAISNRVRRGNTIYF
TRBV21-1	NA	few	TRBJ2-1	TGTGCCAGCAGCAATAGAGAAAGCTCCTACAATGAGCAGTTCTTC	CASSNRESSYNEQFF
TRBV27	TRBD1	few	TRBJ2-4	TGTGCCAGCAGTTTATGGGGACAGGGGGCCAAAAACATTCAGTACTTC	CASSLWGQGAKNIQYF
TRBV5-1	TRBD2	NA	TRBJ2-3	TGCGCCAGCACCTTCACGGGGGGGCCCTTAGATACGCAGTATTTT	CASTFTGGPLDTQYF
TRBV5-1	TRBD2	many	TRBJ2-1	TGCGCCAGCAGCCGGACTAGCGGGAAACAGTTCTTC	CASSRTSGKQFF
TRBV6-6	NA	NA	TRBJ2-7	TGTGCCAGCACCTTCCAGGGGAGAAATTACGAGCGGTACTTC	CASTFQGRNYERYF
TRBV28	NA	few	TRBJ2-5	TGTGCCAGCAGTTCCCGTCAGGGTTCAGAGACCCAGTACTTC	CASSSRQGSETQYF
TRBV20-1	NA	NA	TRBJ2-5	TGCAGTGCTAGGCCCCGGGGAGAGACCCAGTACTTC	CSARPRGETQYF
TRBV28	NA	NA	TRBJ2-5	TGTGCCAGCAGTCCCAGGGCTCCAGAGACCCAGTACTTC	CASSPRAPETQYF
TRBV11-2	TRBD2	few	TRBJ2-7	TGTGCCAGCAGCATTAGACTAGCGGGAGGCAATGAGCAGTACTTC	CASSIRLAGGNEQYF
TRBV12-3/TRBV12-4	TRBD2	NA	TRBJ2-1	TGTGCCAGCAGTTTGCTAGCGGGAGGAACTGAGCAGTTCTTC	CASSLLAGGTEQFF
TRBV3-1	TRBD2	once	TRBJ2-7	TGTGCCAGCAGCCCATTAGGACTAGCGGGAGTAAGCGAGCAGTACTTC	CASSPLGLAGVSEQYF
TRBV7-9	NA	many	TRBJ1-2	TGTGCCAGCAGCGATAGGGGATCTAACTATGGCTACACCTTC	CASSDRGSNYGYTF
TRBV29-1	TRBD2	many	TRBJ2-7	TGCAGCGTTGAAGGGGGGGGGACCTACGAGCAGTACTTC	CSVEGGGTYEQYF
TRBV24-1	NA	few	TRBJ2-3	TGTGCCACCAGTGACCCCTTTGGGGTGGGAAGCGGTACAGATACGCAGTATTTT	CATSDPFGVGSGTDTQYF
TRBV28	TRBD2	NA	TRBJ2-5	TGTGCCAGCAGTTTACGGAGGGGGCGCGGTACTAGCGGGAGACAAGAGACCCAGTACTTC	CASSLRRGRGTSGRQETQYF
TRBV5-1	TRBD2	NA	TRBJ2-7	TGCGCCAGCAGCCCTGGGACTAGTCAAGGGGCCTCCTACGAGCAGTACTTC	CASSPGTSQGASYEQYF
TRBV7-2	TRBD2	NA	TRBJ2-5	TGTGCCAGCAGACGGGGGGGTGGGGAGACCCAGTACTTC	CASRRGGGETQYF
TRBV28	TRBD2	NA	TRBJ2-5	TGTGCCAGCAGTATAGCGGGAGTCGTGCAAGAGACCCAGTACTTC	CASSIAGVVQETQYF
TRBV27	NA	once	TRBJ2-3	TGTGCCAGCAGTTCCCACCGGGACTCCACAGATACGCAGTATTTT	CASSSHRDSTDTQYF
TRBV30	NA	NA	TRBJ2-4	TGTGCCTGGAGTACCACAGGAAAACTAGCCAAAAACATTCAGTACTTC	CAWSTTGKLAKNIQYF
TRBV20-1	TRBD1	few	TRBJ1-5	TGCAGTGCAGACCGGGACAGCGGCAATCAGCCCCAGCATTTT	CSADRDSGNQPQHF
TRBV29-1	TRBD2	few	TRBJ2-5	TGCAGCGTTGGCCCAACTAGCGGGAGAGAGACCCAGTACTTC	CSVGPTSGRETQYF
TRBV24-1	TRBD1	few	TRBJ2-7	TGTGCCACCAGTGTTGCCGGGACAGGGGCGGAGCAGTACTTC	CATSVAGTGAEQYF
TRBV5-1	NA	few	TRBJ2-3	TGCGCCAGCAGCTTGGGCCCTTTGCGGGAAAGGAACACAGATACGCAGTATTTT	CASSLGPLRERNTDTQYF
TRBV11-2	NA	few	TRBJ2-3	TGTGCCAGCAGCTTAAGAACGGGGGGCGGCACAGATACGCAGTATTTT	CASSLRTGGGTDTQYF
TRBV5-5	TRBD1	few	TRBJ1-2	TGTGCCAGCAGCGGCGGACAGGGTAATGGCTACACCTTC	CASSGGQGNGYTF
TRBV10-3	NA	NA	TRBJ1-5	TGTGCCATCGGGAGGGATGTTCAGCCCCAGCATTTT	CAIGRDVQPQHF